Listed below are T cell receptor beta chains from one sample, sequenced in a study of ipilimumab plus nivolumab after autologous stem cell transplantation. Profiled with immunoSEQ multiplex PCR; TCRdb holds only in-frame clones, not every one. The sample gives tens of thousands of clones, over 80% of which show up once; about 2.2% is in the top ten. This material consisted of PBMCs, taken in a trial of ipilimumab plus nivolumab as post-transplant consolidation. The receptors shown here come from a male donor with diffuse large B-cell lymphoma. Both conserved end residues are part of each CDR3. The D gene is left open where the match is weak. For some rows the clone size is stated as once, few or many, or as a class when expanded; others skip it.

j_call: TRBJ1-2
v_call: TRBV30
clone_size: .
d_call: .
cdr3_aa: CAWSVEANYGYTF
cdr3_nt: TGTGCCTGGAGTGTTGAGGCTAACTATGGCTACACCTTC

j_call: TRBJ1-2
v_call: TRBV6-5
clone_size: .
d_call: TRBD1
cdr3_aa: CASSRGTGSLRGYTF
cdr3_nt: TGTGCCAGCAGCCGAGGGACAGGGAGCTTGAGGGGCTACACCTTC

j_call: TRBJ2-1
v_call: TRBV6-1
clone_size: .
d_call: .
cdr3_aa: CASSEPGRRANEQFF
cdr3_nt: TGTGCCAGCAGTGAACCGGGGCGTAGGGCGAATGAGCAGTTCTTC

j_call: TRBJ2-3
v_call: TRBV4-1
clone_size: .
d_call: TRBD2
cdr3_aa: CASSQGLAGVTSTDTQYF
cdr3_nt: TGCGCCAGCAGCCAAGGACTAGCGGGGGTTACTAGCACAGATACGCAGTATTTT

j_call: TRBJ2-1
v_call: TRBV29-1
clone_size: .
d_call: TRBD2
cdr3_aa: CSVEVGTSGSEQFF
cdr3_nt: TGCAGCGTTGAAGTCGGGACTAGCGGTTCTGAGCAGTTCTTC

j_call: TRBJ1-2
v_call: TRBV7-9
clone_size: few
d_call: .
cdr3_aa: CASSSRTGLYGYTF
cdr3_nt: TGTGCCAGCAGCTCCCGTACAGGCCTCTATGGCTACACCTTC

j_call: TRBJ1-1
v_call: TRBV7-6
clone_size: .
d_call: TRBD1
cdr3_aa: CASSLVRDRVAEAFF
cdr3_nt: TGTGCCAGCAGCTTAGTCCGGGACAGGGTTGCTGAAGCTTTCTTT

j_call: TRBJ1-2
v_call: TRBV19
clone_size: .
d_call: TRBD1
cdr3_aa: CASRPTGSNYGYTF
cdr3_nt: TGTGCCAGTAGACCGACAGGGTCTAACTATGGCTACACCTTC

j_call: TRBJ2-3
v_call: TRBV7-2
clone_size: .
d_call: .
cdr3_aa: CASSFTTWGDTQYF
cdr3_nt: TGTGCCAGCAGCTTCACTACGTGGGGAGATACGCAGTATTTT

j_call: TRBJ2-1
v_call: TRBV7-6
clone_size: .
d_call: TRBD2
cdr3_aa: CASSPQPGLAGGDEQFF
cdr3_nt: TGTGCCAGCAGCCCACAGCCGGGACTAGCGGGGGGGGATGAGCAGTTCTTC

j_call: TRBJ1-3
v_call: TRBV2
clone_size: .
d_call: .
cdr3_aa: CASITGDAGNTIYF
cdr3_nt: TGTGCCAGCATAACCGGGGACGCTGGAAACACCATATATTTT

j_call: TRBJ2-7
v_call: TRBV5-1
clone_size: .
d_call: TRBD2
cdr3_aa: CASSGGTSGGDSSYEQYF
cdr3_nt: TGCGCCAGCAGCGGCGGGACTAGCGGGGGTGATAGCTCCTACGAGCAGTACTTC

j_call: TRBJ2-5
v_call: TRBV4-1
clone_size: .
d_call: .
cdr3_aa: CASSQDTGPRRTTQYF
cdr3_nt: TGCGCCAGCAGCCAGGACACGGGGCCTCGGCGGACTACCCAGTACTTC

j_call: TRBJ2-1
v_call: TRBV14
clone_size: .
d_call: .
cdr3_aa: CASSQVFLYSYNEQFF
cdr3_nt: TGTGCCAGCAGCCAAGTGTTCCTCTACTCCTACAATGAGCAGTTCTTC

j_call: TRBJ1-1
v_call: TRBV11-2
clone_size: .
d_call: .
cdr3_aa: CASSFTGRVTEAFF
cdr3_nt: TGTGCCAGCAGCTTTACAGGGCGGGTCACTGAAGCTTTCTTT

j_call: TRBJ2-3
v_call: TRBV7-2
clone_size: .
d_call: TRBD2
cdr3_aa: CASSSVLGGSDTQYF
cdr3_nt: TGTGCCAGCAGCTCGGTGTTGGGGGGGTCAGATACGCAGTATTTT

j_call: TRBJ2-7
v_call: TRBV6-5
clone_size: .
d_call: TRBD1
cdr3_aa: CASSYYRGAYEQYF
cdr3_nt: TGTGCCAGCAGTTATTACAGGGGAGCCTACGAGCAGTACTTC

j_call: TRBJ1-3
v_call: TRBV5-1
clone_size: .
d_call: .
cdr3_aa: CASSSAATGNTIYF
cdr3_nt: TGCGCCAGCAGTTCTGCAGCTACAGGAAACACCATATATTTT

j_call: TRBJ2-7
v_call: TRBV4-1
clone_size: .
d_call: TRBD2
cdr3_aa: CASSRTSGVYEQYF
cdr3_nt: TGCGCCAGCAGCCGGACTAGCGGGGTCTACGAGCAGTACTTC

j_call: TRBJ1-4
v_call: TRBV5-1
clone_size: .
d_call: .
cdr3_aa: CASSQQGRAEKLFF
cdr3_nt: TGCGCCAGCAGCCAACAGGGAAGGGCTGAAAAACTGTTTTTT

j_call: TRBJ1-3
v_call: TRBV7-6
clone_size: .
d_call: .
cdr3_aa: CASSLVSTYSGNTIYF
cdr3_nt: TGTGCCAGCAGCTTAGTCAGCACATACTCTGGAAACACCATATATTTT

j_call: TRBJ2-3
v_call: TRBV18
clone_size: .
d_call: .
cdr3_aa: CASSPPEGTDTQYF
cdr3_nt: TGTGCCAGCTCACCACCGGAGGGCACAGATACGCAGTATTTT

j_call: TRBJ1-2
v_call: TRBV27
clone_size: .
d_call: TRBD1
cdr3_aa: CASSSHAGTGGNGYTF
cdr3_nt: TGTGCCAGCAGTTCTCACGCCGGGACAGGGGGCAATGGCTACACCTTC

j_call: TRBJ2-3
v_call: TRBV13
clone_size: .
d_call: .
cdr3_aa: CASSARDTFTDTQYF
cdr3_nt: TGTGCCAGCAGCGCCCGGGACACCTTCACAGATACGCAGTATTTT

j_call: TRBJ1-5
v_call: TRBV5-5
clone_size: .
d_call: .
cdr3_aa: CASSLGGPGNQPQHF
cdr3_nt: TGTGCCAGCAGCTTGGGAGGGCCGGGTAATCAGCCCCAGCATTTT

j_call: TRBJ1-1
v_call: TRBV11-3
clone_size: .
d_call: .
cdr3_aa: CASSLGGRNTEAFF
cdr3_nt: TGTGCCAGCAGCTTAGGGGGCAGGAACACTGAAGCTTTCTTT

j_call: TRBJ2-3
v_call: TRBV6-5
clone_size: .
d_call: TRBD2
cdr3_aa: CASSSLSGGRTDTQYF
cdr3_nt: TGTGCCAGCAGTTCCCTTAGCGGGGGCCGCACAGATACGCAGTATTTT

j_call: TRBJ2-7
v_call: TRBV7-2
clone_size: .
d_call: TRBD1
cdr3_aa: CASSLGQASYEQYF
cdr3_nt: TGTGCCAGCAGCTTGGGACAGGCATCCTACGAGCAGTACTTC

j_call: TRBJ2-7
v_call: TRBV29-1
clone_size: .
d_call: TRBD2
cdr3_aa: CSVSLAGGSAEQYF
cdr3_nt: TGCAGCGTGTCACTAGCGGGGGGGTCCGCCGAGCAGTACTTC

j_call: TRBJ2-2
v_call: TRBV6-6
clone_size: .
d_call: .
cdr3_aa: CASSSSRNTGELFF
cdr3_nt: TGTGCCAGCAGTTCCTCCAGAAACACCGGGGAGCTGTTTTTT

j_call: TRBJ2-7
v_call: TRBV7-2
clone_size: .
d_call: TRBD2
cdr3_aa: CASSWGPAGAYEQYF
cdr3_nt: TGTGCCAGCAGTTGGGGCCCAGCGGGGGCCTACGAGCAGTACTTC

j_call: TRBJ2-7
v_call: TRBV5-6
clone_size: few
d_call: TRBD1
cdr3_aa: CASTKGQGNPYEQYF
cdr3_nt: TGTGCCAGCACCAAAGGACAGGGAAACCCCTACGAGCAGTACTTC

j_call: TRBJ2-2
v_call: TRBV7-2
clone_size: once
d_call: TRBD2
cdr3_aa: CASSLSPLAGTGELFF
cdr3_nt: TGTGCCAGCAGCTTATCCCCACTAGCGGGCACCGGGGAGCTGTTTTTT

j_call: TRBJ2-7
v_call: TRBV7-9
clone_size: .
d_call: .
cdr3_aa: CASSLDRSGGRYF
cdr3_nt: TGTGCCAGCAGCTTAGATCGTTCGGGCGGTCGGTACTTC

j_call: TRBJ2-2
v_call: TRBV27
clone_size: .
d_call: TRBD1
cdr3_aa: CASSLDRGSPAGELFF
cdr3_nt: TGTGCCAGCAGTCTGGACAGGGGATCCCCCGCCGGGGAGCTGTTTTTT

j_call: TRBJ2-2
v_call: TRBV2
clone_size: few
d_call: TRBD2
cdr3_aa: CASEAGGPTGELFF
cdr3_nt: TGTGCCAGTGAAGCGGGGGGGCCAACCGGGGAGCTGTTTTTT

j_call: TRBJ2-7
v_call: TRBV5-1
clone_size: once
d_call: .
cdr3_aa: CASSLAGSSYEQYF
cdr3_nt: TGCGCCAGCAGCTTGGCAGGGTCCTCCTACGAGCAGTACTTC

j_call: TRBJ2-7
v_call: TRBV6-1
clone_size: .
d_call: .
cdr3_aa: CASSQQGEQYF
cdr3_nt: TGTGCCAGCAGTCAGCAGGGGGAGCAGTACTTC

j_call: TRBJ2-7
v_call: TRBV9
clone_size: .
d_call: .
cdr3_aa: CASSEGGSSYEQYF
cdr3_nt: TGTGCCAGCAGCGAGGGAGGCAGCTCCTACGAGCAGTACTTC

j_call: TRBJ1-2
v_call: TRBV27
clone_size: .
d_call: TRBD1
cdr3_aa: CASGQMDRDGGYTF
cdr3_nt: TGTGCCAGCGGCCAAATGGACAGGGATGGTGGCTACACCTTC

j_call: TRBJ2-2
v_call: TRBV2
clone_size: .
d_call: TRBD1
cdr3_aa: CASSTDRGTGELFF
cdr3_nt: TGTGCCAGCAGTACCGACAGGGGAACCGGGGAGCTGTTTTTT

j_call: TRBJ2-7
v_call: TRBV11-2
clone_size: .
d_call: TRBD1
cdr3_aa: CASSSDRVSYEQYF
cdr3_nt: TGTGCCAGCAGCTCGGACAGGGTGTCCTACGAGCAGTACTTC

j_call: TRBJ1-2
v_call: TRBV13
clone_size: .
d_call: .
cdr3_aa: CASSLGRTSSYTF
cdr3_nt: TGTGCCAGCAGCTTAGGGAGGACCTCGAGCTACACCTTC

j_call: TRBJ1-3
v_call: TRBV25-1
clone_size: .
d_call: .
cdr3_aa: CASSDPAEGGNTIYF
cdr3_nt: TGTGCCAGCAGTGACCCCGCAGAAGGAGGAAACACCATATATTTT

j_call: TRBJ1-2
v_call: TRBV5-4
clone_size: few
d_call: TRBD1
cdr3_aa: CASSLEPGQTYGYTF
cdr3_nt: TGTGCCAGCAGCTTGGAGCCGGGACAGACTTATGGCTACACCTTC

j_call: TRBJ1-1
v_call: TRBV15
clone_size: .
d_call: TRBD1
cdr3_aa: CATSRNRGGNTEAFF
cdr3_nt: TGTGCCACCAGCAGAAACAGGGGGGGGAACACTGAAGCTTTCTTT

j_call: TRBJ1-1
v_call: TRBV4-1
clone_size: once
d_call: TRBD1
cdr3_aa: CASSHQGATGTEAFF
cdr3_nt: TGCGCCAGCAGCCATCAGGGGGCCACGGGCACTGAAGCTTTCTTT

j_call: TRBJ2-3
v_call: TRBV6-5
clone_size: .
d_call: .
cdr3_aa: CASSYSQGIFTDTQYF
cdr3_nt: TGTGCCAGCAGTTACTCGCAGGGGATATTCACAGATACGCAGTATTTT

j_call: TRBJ1-4
v_call: TRBV29-1
clone_size: .
d_call: .
cdr3_aa: CSGGQEREKLFF
cdr3_nt: TGCAGCGGAGGGCAGGAGCGGGAAAAACTGTTTTTT

j_call: TRBJ1-2
v_call: TRBV6-6
clone_size: .
d_call: TRBD1
cdr3_aa: CASSYEGQDRGYTF
cdr3_nt: TGTGCCAGCAGTTACGAAGGACAGGATCGTGGCTACACCTTC

j_call: TRBJ2-1
v_call: TRBV6-1
clone_size: .
d_call: .
cdr3_aa: CASWRSSYNEQFF
cdr3_nt: TGTGCCAGCTGGCGGAGCTCCTACAATGAGCAGTTCTTC

j_call: TRBJ2-7
v_call: TRBV7-9
clone_size: once
d_call: .
cdr3_aa: CASSGAEGSYEQYF
cdr3_nt: TGTGCCAGCAGCGGCGCCGAGGGCTCCTACGAGCAGTACTTC

j_call: TRBJ2-5
v_call: TRBV5-1
clone_size: once
d_call: TRBD1
cdr3_aa: CASGRGQQETQYF
cdr3_nt: TGCGCCAGCGGACGGGGACAGCAAGAGACCCAGTACTTC

j_call: TRBJ2-7
v_call: TRBV6-4
clone_size: .
d_call: TRBD2
cdr3_aa: CASNRLAGYGYEQYF
cdr3_nt: TGTGCCAGCAATCGACTAGCGGGTTATGGGTACGAGCAGTACTTC

j_call: TRBJ1-2
v_call: TRBV10-1
clone_size: .
d_call: .
cdr3_aa: CASSGQGPRYGYTF
cdr3_nt: TGCGCCAGCAGCGGCCAGGGGCCTCGCTATGGCTACACCTTC

j_call: TRBJ2-1
v_call: TRBV10-3
clone_size: .
d_call: .
cdr3_aa: CAISPGHLYNEQFF
cdr3_nt: TGTGCCATCAGCCCAGGACACCTCTACAATGAGCAGTTCTTC

j_call: TRBJ1-2
v_call: TRBV5-1
clone_size: once
d_call: TRBD1
cdr3_aa: CASSRDRPNYGYTF
cdr3_nt: TGCGCCAGCAGCCGGGACAGACCTAACTATGGCTACACCTTC

j_call: TRBJ2-2
v_call: TRBV7-3
clone_size: .
d_call: TRBD2
cdr3_aa: CASSHFRASGGAAELFF
cdr3_nt: TGTGCCAGCAGCCACTTTAGGGCTAGCGGGGGGGCCGCGGAGCTGTTTTTT

j_call: TRBJ1-6
v_call: TRBV7-9
clone_size: .
d_call: .
cdr3_aa: CASSTPQPLSPLHF
cdr3_nt: TGTGCCAGCTCGACTCCACAACCCCTTTCACCCCTCCACTTT